What follows is one T cell receptor beta chain and its context. Its antigen is unidentified. Profiled with immunoSEQ multiplex PCR; TCRdb holds only in-frame clones, not every one. This sample carries 40,000 to 50,000 clones, roughly nine tenths of them seen once, and the ten largest clones take 0.55% to 0.75%. The V end was cut by 4 bases, the J end by 9 bases, with 11 bases between. CDR1 and CDR2 (germline): MDHEN, SYDVKM. This CDR3 is 12 amino acids long. This record comes from a study of Tregs in tolerant kidney transplant recipients. Study-wide results and caveats: Findings come from small patient numbers and require larger validation.

The chain has TRBV28 and TRBJ2-3; D is uncertain. What was sequenced was Tregs from blood. This receptor was obtained from a human donor in good health. CDR3 nucleotide sequence: TGTGCCAGCAGTTCCCAACTTAAAACGCAGTATTTT. It is translated as CASSSQLKTQYF.